One and the same sample provided the 19 T cell receptor beta chains below, sequenced in a study of T-cell memory formation after mild COVID-19. One entry per CDR3 protein, called by TCRdb with MiXCR from the 5' RACE reads. The table lists about 470,000 distinct CDR3 sequences, approximately 25% of them singletons. Specimen: PBMCs or a T cell subset sorted from them (not recorded which). Source of these receptors: an adult woman who had mild COVID-19 (a few samples of this study predate the infection). Cell type and time point are not known.

The genes are TRBV5-1 and TRBJ2-5; 9 bases align to TRBD1. Per the germline V gene, CDR1 is SGHRS and CDR2 is YFSETQ. Germline trimming cut 4 bases from V and 2 bases from J; bases unmatched to any gene: 6. The CDR3 sequence is 15 residues long. CDR3 loop: CASSANRGRQETQYF. The DNA of the CDR3 is TGCGCCAGCAGCGCAAACAGGGGGCGTCAAGAGACCCAGTACTTC.

The V gene is TRBV5-5, the J gene TRBJ2-5, with 7 bases matching TRBD2. J gave up 2 bases and V 4 bases, and 8 bases lay outside the gene matches. Germline CDR1 SGHKS, CDR2 YYEKEE (reference sequence). The CDR3 runs 15 residues. Written as DNA, the CDR3 is TGTGCCAGCAGCGGTGAGACTAGCCTTCAAGAGACCCAGTACTTC. It is translated as CASSGETSLQETQYF.

Concerning this clonotype: The DNA is omitted, as the CDR3 cannot be located on it reliably, and the CDR3 follows TCRdb's listing. V gene TRBV21-1 combines with J gene TRBJ1-4; the table's D call TRBD1 went unverified against the DNA. TRBV21-1 is given as a pseudogene. The length of the CDR3 is 13 amino acids, counting both ends. The CDR3 loop is CASSKPPGKNCFF.

The chain couples TRBV4-2 to TRBJ2-3; 9 nucleotides line up with TRBD2. With 2 bases clipped from V and 0 bases from J, the junction kept 6 bases outside the gene matches. The V gene's germline CDR1 is LGHNA and CDR2 YNFKEQ. The CDR3 length is 17 residues. DNA of the CDR3: TGTGCCAGCAGCCAAAAGGCTAGCGGGGTGAGCACAGATACGCAGTATTTT. Translation: CASSQKASGVSTDTQYF.

The CDR3, as DNA: TGTGCCAGCAGCCCTCTGACTAGCTTTGAGCAGTTCTTC. The encoded protein is CASSPLTSFEQFF. This rearrangement joins TRBV7-9 to TRBJ2-1, with 7 bases that match TRBD2. Germline values: CDR1 SEHNR, CDR2 FQNEAQ (reference sequence). After removal of 5 bases from V and 9 bases from J, the junction contained 7 bases not matched to a gene. The CDR3 loop spans 13 amino acids.

This clonotype has a handful of counts. As DNA, the CDR3 is TGCGCCAGCAGCTTGAACCCGCGACTAGCGGGTGACTACAATGAGCAGTTCTTC. Translated, it gives CASSLNPRLAGDYNEQFF. This chain uses TRBV5-1 with TRBJ2-1; the match to TRBD2 covers 10 bases. This CDR3 is built from 18 residues. V trimming: 1 base; J trimming: 3 bases; junction bases outside the gene matches: 10. Looked up from germline, CDR1 is SGHRS and CDR2 is YFSETQ.

The chain couples TRBV6-5 to TRBJ1-2; D call uncertain. The CDR3 totals 16 residues. V lost 4 bases and J 1 base, leaving 16 bases between the germline ends. From germline, CDR1 is MNHEY and CDR2 SVGAGI. CDR3 region: CASSSPKGVDNYGYTF. CDR3 bases: TGTGCCAGCAGTTCACCTAAGGGTGTAGATAACTATGGCTACACCTTC.

The V gene is TRBV2, the J gene TRBJ2-7; either TRBD1 or TRBD2 may fit D (5 bases each). Germline V CDR1 and CDR2: SNHLY, FYNNEI. There are 14 residues in the CDR3. V lost 2 bases to trimming and J lost 4 bases, with 12 bases between them. The CDR3 coding sequence is TGTGCCAGCAGTGAACAGGGAGAAGATTACGAGCAGTACTTC. It specifies CASSEQGEDYEQYF.

This clonotype was observed a few times. V gene TRBV12-3 or TRBV12-4 combines with J gene TRBJ2-1; D is unclear. CDR3 length: 17 residues. Trimming left V 1 base short and J 1 base short, with 14 bases between. In DNA, the CDR3 is TGTGCCAGCAGTTTAGGGGTCTACTGGGGATCCTACAATGAGCAGTTCTTC. Its protein is CASSLGVYWGSYNEQFF.

Only a few counts were recorded for this clonotype. The chain employs TRBV7-8 and TRBJ2-1; 10 bases agree with TRBD2. The germline gives CDR1 SGHVS, CDR2 FQNEAQ. V lost 5 bases and J lost 11; bases outside the gene matches: 27. The CDR3 loop spans 20 amino acids. DNA of the CDR3: TGTGCCAGCAGCCACCGCGGTGAAGCGGGAGGGCGTCTTTTCACCCCCCAGCAGTTCTTC. Encoded protein: CASSHRGEAGGRLFTPQQFF.

The chain uses TRBV18 and TRBJ2-5; 7 nucleotides agree with TRBD1. The CDR3 covers 13 residues. Looked up from germline, CDR1 is KGHSH and CDR2 is LQKENI. V lost 2 bases, J lost 5 bases, and 2 bases stayed unmatched. Here the CDR3 reads CASSPGQAETQYF. CDR3 nucleotide sequence: TGTGCCAGCTCACCAGGACAGGCGGAGACCCAGTACTTC.

V is TRBV24-1 and J is TRBJ2-1; unclear D gene. The CDR3 loop spans 13 amino acids. V was shortened by 4 bases and J by 4 bases, with 7 bases between the two germline ends. Germline CDR1 is KGHDR and CDR2 is SFDVKD. The CDR3 spells CATSERSYNEQFF. CDR3 nucleotides: TGTGCCACCAGTGAACGGTCGTACAATGAGCAGTTCTTC.

In this sample, this clonotype turned up a few times. This chain links TRBV7-9 with TRBJ2-7; 7 nucleotides agree with TRBD1. Looked up from germline, CDR1 is SEHNR and CDR2 is FQNEAQ (reference sequence). J lost 2 bases, V lost 7 bases, and 11 bases had no gene match. This CDR3 has 15 residues. The CDR3 reads CASMRGRQGAYEQYF. CDR3 sequence (DNA): TGTGCCAGCATGAGGGGGCGGCAGGGGGCCTACGAGCAGTACTTC.

This clonotype was seen only a few times. The CDR3 sequence is CATSRDDRWETQYF. In DNA, the CDR3 is TGTGCCACCAGCAGAGATGACCGGTGGGAGACCCAGTACTTC. The chain uses TRBV15 and TRBJ2-5; no clear D gene. Germline V gene data show CDR1 as LNHNV and CDR2 as YYDKDF (reference sequence). CDR3 length: 14 residues. Trimming stripped 0 bases from V and 5 bases from J, with 10 bases between.

The V gene is TRBV19, the J gene TRBJ2-3, with a weak D call TRBD1 (6 bases). This CDR3 has 14 residues. V was clipped by 2 bases and J by 5 bases, with 11 bases between them. Germline CDR1 reads LNHDA; CDR2 reads SQIVND (reference sequence). CDR3 bases: TGTGCCAGTAGTATATCAGGGGTAGGAGATACGCAGTATTTT. Residues: CASSISGVGDTQYF. The complete variable domain, with remaining parts taken from reference TRBV19 and TRBJ2-3, reads DGGITQSPKYLFRKEGQNVTLSCEQNLNHDAMYWYRQDPGQGLRLIYYSQIVNDFQKGDIAEGYSVSREKKESFPLTVTSAQKNPTAFYLCASSISGVGDTQYFGPGTRLTVL.

This clonotype was observed at least ten times. The genes are TRBV12-3 or TRBV12-4 and TRBJ2-2; no clear D. The CDR3 has 14 residues. V was cut by 3 bases and J by 1 base, with 6 bases left in between. The CDR3 DNA follows: TGTGCCAGCAGTTTCACCGGGAACACCGGGGAGCTGTTTTTT. This sequence encodes CASSFTGNTGELFF.

The chain recombines TRBV25-1 with TRBJ1-4, with unresolved D. The germline V gene has CDR1 MGHDK and CDR2 SYGVNS. The V end lost 7 bases, the J end lost 7 bases, and 13 bases lay between the germline ends. The CDR3 runs 13 residues. DNA for the CDR3: TGTGCCAGCAATCGGGCAGGTTTTGAAAAACTGTTTTTT. This gives the protein CASNRAGFEKLFF.

The V call is TRBV18, the J call TRBJ1-1; 7 bases are shared with TRBD1. Unmatched junction bases numbered 8, after V lost 1 base and J lost 6 bases. The germline CDR1 and CDR2 sequences are KGHSH and LQKENI. This CDR3 is built from 15 residues. The CDR3 loop is CASSPLDRAAPEAFF. CDR3 DNA sequence: TGTGCCAGCTCACCACTCGACAGGGCGGCCCCTGAAGCTTTCTTT.

This sequence joins TRBV5-6 and TRBJ2-3, with TRBD2 matching over 10 bases. This CDR3 region has 16 residues. Germline loops: CDR1 SGHDT, CDR2 YYEEEE. The V segment lost 4 bases and the J segment 4 bases; nucleotides outside the gene matches: 9. CDR3 amino acids: CASSQLVAGGADTQYF. The DNA of the CDR3 is TGTGCCAGCAGCCAGCTTGTAGCGGGGGGAGCAGATACGCAGTATTTT.